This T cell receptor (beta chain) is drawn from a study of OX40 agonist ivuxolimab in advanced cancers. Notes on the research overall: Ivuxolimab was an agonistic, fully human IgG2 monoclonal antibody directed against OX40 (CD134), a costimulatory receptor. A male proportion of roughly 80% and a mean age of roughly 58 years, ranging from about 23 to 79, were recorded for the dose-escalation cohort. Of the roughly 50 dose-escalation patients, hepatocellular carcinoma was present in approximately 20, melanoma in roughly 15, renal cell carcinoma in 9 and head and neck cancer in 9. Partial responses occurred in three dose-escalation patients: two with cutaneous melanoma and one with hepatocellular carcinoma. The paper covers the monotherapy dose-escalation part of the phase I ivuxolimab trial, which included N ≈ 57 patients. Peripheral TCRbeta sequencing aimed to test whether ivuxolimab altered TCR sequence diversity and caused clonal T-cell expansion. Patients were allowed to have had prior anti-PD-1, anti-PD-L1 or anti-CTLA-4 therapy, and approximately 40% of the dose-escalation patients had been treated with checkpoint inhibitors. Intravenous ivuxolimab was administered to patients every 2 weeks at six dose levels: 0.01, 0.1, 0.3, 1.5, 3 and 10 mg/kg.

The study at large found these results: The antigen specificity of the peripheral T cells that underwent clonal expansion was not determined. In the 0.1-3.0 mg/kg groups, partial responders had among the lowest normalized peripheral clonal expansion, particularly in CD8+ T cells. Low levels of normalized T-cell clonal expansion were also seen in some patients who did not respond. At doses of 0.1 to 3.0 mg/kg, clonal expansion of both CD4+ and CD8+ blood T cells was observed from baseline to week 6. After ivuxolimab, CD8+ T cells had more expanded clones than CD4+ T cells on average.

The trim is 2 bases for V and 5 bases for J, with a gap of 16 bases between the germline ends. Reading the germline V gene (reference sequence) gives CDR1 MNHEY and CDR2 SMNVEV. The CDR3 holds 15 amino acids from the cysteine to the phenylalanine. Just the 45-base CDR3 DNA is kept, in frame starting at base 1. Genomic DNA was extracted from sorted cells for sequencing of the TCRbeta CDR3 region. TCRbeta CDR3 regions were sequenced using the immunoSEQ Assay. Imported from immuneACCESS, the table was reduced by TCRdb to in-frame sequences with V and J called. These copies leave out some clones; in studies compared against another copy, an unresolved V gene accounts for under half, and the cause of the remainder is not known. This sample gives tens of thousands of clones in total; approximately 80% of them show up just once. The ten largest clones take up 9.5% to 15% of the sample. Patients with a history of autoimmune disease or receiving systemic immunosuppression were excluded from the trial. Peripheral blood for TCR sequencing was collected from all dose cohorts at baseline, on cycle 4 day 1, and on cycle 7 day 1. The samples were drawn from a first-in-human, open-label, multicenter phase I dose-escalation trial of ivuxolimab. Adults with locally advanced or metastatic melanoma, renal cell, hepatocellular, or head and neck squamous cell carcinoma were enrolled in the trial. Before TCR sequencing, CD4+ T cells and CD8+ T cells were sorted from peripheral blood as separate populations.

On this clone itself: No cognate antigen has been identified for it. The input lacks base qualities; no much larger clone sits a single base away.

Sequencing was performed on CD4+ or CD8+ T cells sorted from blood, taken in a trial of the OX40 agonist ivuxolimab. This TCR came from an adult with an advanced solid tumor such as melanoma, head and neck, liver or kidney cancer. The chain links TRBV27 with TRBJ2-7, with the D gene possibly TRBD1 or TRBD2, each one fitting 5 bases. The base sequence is TGTGCCAGCAGTTTAAGGGGACCGGAGGTCGACGAGCAGTACTTC. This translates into CASSLRGPEVDEQYF.